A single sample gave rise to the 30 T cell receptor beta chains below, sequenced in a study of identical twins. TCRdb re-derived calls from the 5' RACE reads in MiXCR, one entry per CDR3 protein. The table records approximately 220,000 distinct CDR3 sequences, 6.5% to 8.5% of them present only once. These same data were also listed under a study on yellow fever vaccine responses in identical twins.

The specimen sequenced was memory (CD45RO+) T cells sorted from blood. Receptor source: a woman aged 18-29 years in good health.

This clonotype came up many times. DNA for the CDR3: TGTGCCAGCAGTTTATGGGGGACGAGGGAAGGGGACTCCTATGGCTACACCTTC. Amino acid sequence: CASSLWGTREGDSYGYTF. V usage is TRBV28 and J usage is TRBJ1-2, with D perhaps TRBD1 (5 bases). CDR1 and CDR2 (germline): MDHEN, SYDVKM. There are 18 residues in the CDR3. V dropped 0 bases and J dropped 4 bases, with 21 bases sitting between them.

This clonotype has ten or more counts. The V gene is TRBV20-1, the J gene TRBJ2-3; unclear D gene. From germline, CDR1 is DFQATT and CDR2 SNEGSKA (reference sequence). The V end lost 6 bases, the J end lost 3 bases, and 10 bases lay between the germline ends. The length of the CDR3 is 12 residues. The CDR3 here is CSAETGTDTQYF. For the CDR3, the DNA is TGCAGTGCCGAAACGGGTACAGATACGCAGTATTTT.

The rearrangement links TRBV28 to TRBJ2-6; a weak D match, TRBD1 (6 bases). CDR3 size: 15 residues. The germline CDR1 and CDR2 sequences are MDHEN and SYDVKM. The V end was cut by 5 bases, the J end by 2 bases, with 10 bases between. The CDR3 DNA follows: TGTGCCAGCAGTCGTTCAGGGGCTGGGGCCAACGTCCTGACTTTC. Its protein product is CASSRSGAGANVLTF. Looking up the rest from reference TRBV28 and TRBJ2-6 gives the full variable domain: DVKVTQSSRYLVKRTGEKVFLECVQDMDHENMFWYRQDPGLGLRLIYFSYDVKMKEKGDIPEGYSVSREKKERFSLILESASTNQTSMYLCASSRSGAGANVLTFGAGSRLTVL.

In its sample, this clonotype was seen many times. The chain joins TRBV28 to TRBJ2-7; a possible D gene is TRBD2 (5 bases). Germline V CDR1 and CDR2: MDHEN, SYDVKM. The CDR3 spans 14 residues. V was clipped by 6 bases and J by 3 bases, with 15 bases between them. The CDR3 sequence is CASRTQTGNYEQYF. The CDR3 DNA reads TGTGCCAGCAGAACTCAGACCGGGAACTACGAGCAGTACTTC.

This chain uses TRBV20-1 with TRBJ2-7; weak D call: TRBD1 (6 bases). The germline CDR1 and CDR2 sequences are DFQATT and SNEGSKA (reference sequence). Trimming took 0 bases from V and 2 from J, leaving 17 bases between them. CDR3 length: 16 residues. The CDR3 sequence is CSARDLFSDRPYEQYF. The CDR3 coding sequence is TGCAGTGCTAGAGATCTTTTCTCCGACAGGCCCTACGAGCAGTACTTC.

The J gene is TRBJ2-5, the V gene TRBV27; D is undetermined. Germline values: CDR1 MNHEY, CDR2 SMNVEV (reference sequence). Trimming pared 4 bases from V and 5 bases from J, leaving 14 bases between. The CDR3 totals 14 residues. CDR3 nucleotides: TGTGCCAGCAGTTCATCCTGGCTGGGGGAGACCCAGTACTTC. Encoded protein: CASSSSWLGETQYF.

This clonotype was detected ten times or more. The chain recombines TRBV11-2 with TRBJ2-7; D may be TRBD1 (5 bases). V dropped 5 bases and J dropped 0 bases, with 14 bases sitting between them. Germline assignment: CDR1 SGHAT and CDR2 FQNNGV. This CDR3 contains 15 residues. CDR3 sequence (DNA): TGTGCCAGCAGCCCTCCCCACGACAGCTCCTACGAGCAGTACTTC. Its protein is CASSPPHDSSYEQYF.

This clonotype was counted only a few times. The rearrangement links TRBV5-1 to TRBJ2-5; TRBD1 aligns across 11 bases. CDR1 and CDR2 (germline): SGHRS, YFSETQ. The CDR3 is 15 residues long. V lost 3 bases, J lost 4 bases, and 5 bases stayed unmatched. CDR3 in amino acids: CASSWQGQGVETQYF. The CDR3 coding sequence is TGCGCCAGCAGCTGGCAGGGACAGGGGGTAGAGACCCAGTACTTC.

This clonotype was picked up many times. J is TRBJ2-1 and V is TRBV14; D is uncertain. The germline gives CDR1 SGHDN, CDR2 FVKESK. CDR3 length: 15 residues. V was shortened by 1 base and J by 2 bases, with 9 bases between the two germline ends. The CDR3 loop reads CASSQVAGTYNEQFF. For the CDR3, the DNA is TGTGCCAGCAGCCAAGTTGCAGGCACCTACAATGAGCAGTTCTTC.

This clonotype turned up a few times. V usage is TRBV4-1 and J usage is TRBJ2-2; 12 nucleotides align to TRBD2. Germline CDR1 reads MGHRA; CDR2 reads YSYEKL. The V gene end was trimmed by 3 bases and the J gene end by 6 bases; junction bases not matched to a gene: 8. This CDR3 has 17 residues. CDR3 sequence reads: CASSQDRLAGESGELFF. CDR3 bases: TGCGCCAGCAGCCAGGACCGACTAGCGGGAGAATCCGGGGAGCTGTTTTTT.

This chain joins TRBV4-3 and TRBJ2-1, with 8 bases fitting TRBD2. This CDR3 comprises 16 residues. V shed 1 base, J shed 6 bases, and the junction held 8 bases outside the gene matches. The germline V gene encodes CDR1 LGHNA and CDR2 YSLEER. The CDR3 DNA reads TGCGCCAGCAGCCAAGTACTAGCGGACTCGGGCAATGAGCAGTTCTTC. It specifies CASSQVLADSGNEQFF.

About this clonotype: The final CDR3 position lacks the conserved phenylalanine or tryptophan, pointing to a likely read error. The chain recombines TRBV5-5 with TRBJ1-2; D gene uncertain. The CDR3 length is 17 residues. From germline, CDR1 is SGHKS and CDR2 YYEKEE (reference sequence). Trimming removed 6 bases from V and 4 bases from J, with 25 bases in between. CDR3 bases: TGTGCCAGCACCCTCTCGGGTGCCTCGAGATCCCTCTATGGCTACACCCTC. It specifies CASTLSGASRSLYGYTL.

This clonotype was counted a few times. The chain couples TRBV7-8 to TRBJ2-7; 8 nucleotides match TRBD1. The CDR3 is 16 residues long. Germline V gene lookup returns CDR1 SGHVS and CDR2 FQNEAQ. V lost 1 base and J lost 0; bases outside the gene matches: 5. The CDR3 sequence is CASSLGRTGTSYEQYF. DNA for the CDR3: TGTGCCAGCAGCTTAGGCCGGACAGGGACCTCCTACGAGCAGTACTTC.

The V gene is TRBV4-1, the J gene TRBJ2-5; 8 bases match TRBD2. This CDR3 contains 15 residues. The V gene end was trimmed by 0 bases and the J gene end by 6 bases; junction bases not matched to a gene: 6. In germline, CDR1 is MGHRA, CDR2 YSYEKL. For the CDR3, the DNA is TGCGCCAGCAGCCAAGATCCGGGAGGGCCCCAGACCCAGTACTTC. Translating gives CASSQDPGGPQTQYF.

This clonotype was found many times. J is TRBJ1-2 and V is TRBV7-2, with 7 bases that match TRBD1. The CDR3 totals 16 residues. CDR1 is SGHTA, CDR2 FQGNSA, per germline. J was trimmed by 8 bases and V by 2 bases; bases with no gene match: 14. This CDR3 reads CASSLRQTGVGGGYTF. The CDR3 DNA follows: TGTGCCAGCAGCTTACGCCAAACAGGGGTCGGGGGCGGCTACACCTTC.

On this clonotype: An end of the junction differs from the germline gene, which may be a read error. CDR3 protein: CAWGVSGFGELFF. CDR3 DNA sequence: TGTGCCTGGGGTGTGTCTGGATTCGGGGAGCTGTTTTTT. V gene TRBV30 combines with J gene TRBJ2-2; D not resolved. Germline V lookup: CDR1 GTSNPN, CDR2 SVGIG (reference sequence). CDR3 length equals 13 residues.

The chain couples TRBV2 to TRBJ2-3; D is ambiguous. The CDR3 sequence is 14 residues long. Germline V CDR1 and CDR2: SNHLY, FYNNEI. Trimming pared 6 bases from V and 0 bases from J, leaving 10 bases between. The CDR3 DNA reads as TGTGCCAGCAGACTCACAAGTAGCACAGATACGCAGTATTTT. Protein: CASRLTSSTDTQYF.

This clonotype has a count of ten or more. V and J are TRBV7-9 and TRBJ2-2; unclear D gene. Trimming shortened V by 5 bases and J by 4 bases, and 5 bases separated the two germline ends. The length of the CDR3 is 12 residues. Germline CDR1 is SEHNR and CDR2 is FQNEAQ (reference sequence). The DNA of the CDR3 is TGTGCCAGCAGCCCTGTCACCGGGGAGCTGTTTTTT. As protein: CASSPVTGELFF.

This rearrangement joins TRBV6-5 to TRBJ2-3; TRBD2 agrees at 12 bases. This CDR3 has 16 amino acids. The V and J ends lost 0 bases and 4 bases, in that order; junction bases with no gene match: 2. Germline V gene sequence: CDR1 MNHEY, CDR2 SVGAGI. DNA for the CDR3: TGTGCCAGCAGTTACTCGACTAGCGGGAGATCAGATACGCAGTATTTT. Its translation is CASSYSTSGRSDTQYF.

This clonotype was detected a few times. For the CDR3, the DNA is TGTGCCACCAGTGATTTCACGGGCGACTACGAGCAGTACTTC. This sequence encodes CATSDFTGDYEQYF. V is TRBV24-1 and J is TRBJ2-7; D is ambiguous. The CDR3 runs to 14 residues. Germline CDR1 reads KGHDR; CDR2 reads SFDVKD. The V gene lost 1 base and the J gene lost 3 bases, with 9 bases spanning the gap.

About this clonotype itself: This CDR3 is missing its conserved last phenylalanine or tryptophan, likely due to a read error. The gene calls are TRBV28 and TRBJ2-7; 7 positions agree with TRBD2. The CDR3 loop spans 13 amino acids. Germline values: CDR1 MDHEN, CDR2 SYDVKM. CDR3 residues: CVSSGLVISEQYL. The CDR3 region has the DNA TGTGTCTCCAGCGGACTAGTAATCAGCGAGCAGTACCTC.

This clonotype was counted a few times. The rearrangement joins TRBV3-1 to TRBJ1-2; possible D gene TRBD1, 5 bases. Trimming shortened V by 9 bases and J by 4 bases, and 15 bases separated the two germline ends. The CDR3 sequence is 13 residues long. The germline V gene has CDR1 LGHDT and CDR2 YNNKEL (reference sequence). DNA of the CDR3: TGTGCCAGTAAATACAGACAGAGCTATGGCTACACCTTC. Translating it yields CASKYRQSYGYTF. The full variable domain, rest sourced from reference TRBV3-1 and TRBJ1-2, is DTAVSQTPKYLVTQMGNDKSIKCEQNLGHDTMYWYKQDSKKFLKIMFSYNNKELIINETVPNRFSPKSPDKAHLNLHINSLELGDSAVYFCASKYRQSYGYTFGSGTRLTVV.

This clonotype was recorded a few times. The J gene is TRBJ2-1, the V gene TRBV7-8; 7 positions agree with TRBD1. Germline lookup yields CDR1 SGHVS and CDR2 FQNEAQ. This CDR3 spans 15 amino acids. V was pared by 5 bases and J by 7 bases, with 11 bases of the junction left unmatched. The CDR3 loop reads CASSPRDRGNNEQFF. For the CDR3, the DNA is TGTGCCAGCAGCCCCCGGGACAGAGGGAATAATGAGCAGTTCTTC. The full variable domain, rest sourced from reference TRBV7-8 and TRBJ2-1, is GAGVSQSPRYKVAKRGQDVALRCDPISGHVSLFWYQQALGQGPEFLTYFQNEAQLDKSGLPSDRFFAERPEGSVSTLKIQRTQQEDSAVYLCASSPRDRGNNEQFFGPGTRLTVL.

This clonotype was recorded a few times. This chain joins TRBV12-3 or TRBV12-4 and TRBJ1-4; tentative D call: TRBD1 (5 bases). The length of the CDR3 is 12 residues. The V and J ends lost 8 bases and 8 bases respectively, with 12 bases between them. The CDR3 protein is CASGTMDEKLFF. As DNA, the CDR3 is TGTGCCAGCGGGACTATGGACGAAAAACTGTTTTTT.

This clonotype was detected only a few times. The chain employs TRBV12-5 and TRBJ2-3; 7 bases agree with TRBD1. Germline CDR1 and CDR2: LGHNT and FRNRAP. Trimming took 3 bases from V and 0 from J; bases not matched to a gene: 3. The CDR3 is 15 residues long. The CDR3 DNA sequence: TGTGCTAGTGGTTTAGGGGGACAGAGCACAGATACGCAGTATTTT. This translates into CASGLGGQSTDTQYF.

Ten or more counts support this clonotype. The DNA of the CDR3 is TGTGCCAGCAGTTTGGTTGGAAACACCATATATTTT. Its protein is CASSLVGNTIYF. V gene TRBV12-3 or TRBV12-4 combines with J gene TRBJ1-3; D gene uncertain. CDR3 length equals 12 residues. Trimming removed 3 bases from V and 3 bases from J, with 3 bases in between.

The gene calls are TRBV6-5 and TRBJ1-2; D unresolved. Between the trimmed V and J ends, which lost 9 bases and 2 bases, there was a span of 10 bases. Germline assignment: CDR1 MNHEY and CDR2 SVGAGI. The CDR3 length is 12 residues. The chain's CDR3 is CASASGNYGYTF. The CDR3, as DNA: TGTGCCAGTGCTTCGGGGAACTATGGCTACACCTTC.

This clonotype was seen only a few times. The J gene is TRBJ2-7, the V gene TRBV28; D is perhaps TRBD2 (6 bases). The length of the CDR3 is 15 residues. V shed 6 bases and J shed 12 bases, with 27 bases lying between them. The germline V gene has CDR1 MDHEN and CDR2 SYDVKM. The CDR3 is CASRYQTTAGQAAYF. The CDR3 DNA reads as TGTGCCAGCAGATACCAAACGACAGCGGGTCAAGCGGCGTACTTC.

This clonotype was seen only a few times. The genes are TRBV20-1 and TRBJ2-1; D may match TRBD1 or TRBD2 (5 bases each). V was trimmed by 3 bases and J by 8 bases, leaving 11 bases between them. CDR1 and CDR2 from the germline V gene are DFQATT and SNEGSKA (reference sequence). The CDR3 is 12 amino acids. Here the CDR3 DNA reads TGCAGTGCTAGGGGGGTTTTGGATGAGCAGTTCTTC. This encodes CSARGVLDEQFF.

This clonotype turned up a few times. CDR3 coding DNA: TGTGCCATCAGTGAGAGTAATTCACCCCTCCACTTT. This gives the protein CAISESNSPLHF. The J gene is TRBJ1-6, the V gene TRBV10-3; D uncertain. The CDR3 extends over 12 amino acids. Germline V gene sequence: CDR1 ENHRY, CDR2 SYGVKD. V lost 2 bases and J 6 bases, leaving 2 bases between the germline ends.